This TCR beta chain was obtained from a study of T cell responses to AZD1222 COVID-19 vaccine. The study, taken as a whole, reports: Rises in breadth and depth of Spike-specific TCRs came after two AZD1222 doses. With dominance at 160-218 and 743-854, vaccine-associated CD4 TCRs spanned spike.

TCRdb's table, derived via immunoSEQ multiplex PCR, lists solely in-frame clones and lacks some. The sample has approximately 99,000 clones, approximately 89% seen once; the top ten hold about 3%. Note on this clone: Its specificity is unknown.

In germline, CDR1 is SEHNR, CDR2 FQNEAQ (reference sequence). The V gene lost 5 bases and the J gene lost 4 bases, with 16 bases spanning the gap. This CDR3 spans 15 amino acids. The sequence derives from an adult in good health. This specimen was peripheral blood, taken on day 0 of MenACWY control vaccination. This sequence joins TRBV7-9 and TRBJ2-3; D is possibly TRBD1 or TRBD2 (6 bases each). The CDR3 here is CASSRRGATPDTQYF. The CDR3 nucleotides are TGTGCCAGCAGCCGGAGGGGGGCGACGCCAGATACGCAGTATTTT.